The 7 T cell receptor beta chains listed next were all sequenced from one sample in a study of human T cells and chemical hapten exposure. From the RACE reads, TCRdb called clonotypes with MiXCR, one entry per CDR3 protein. The sample records 80,000 to 100,000 distinct CDR3 sequences, 10% being singletons. Indicated time point: patch test 2, 6 weeks after DPC sensitization. Specified treatment: therapeutic diphenylcyclopropenone sensitization with weekly scalp DPC. Here the sequenced sample was whole blood, taken in connection with sensitization to the hapten diphenylcyclopropenone (DPC). The receptors originated from a woman aged 45-59 years with alopecia areata. Some clones in this sample may be carry-over from other donors' samples.

This clonotype has ten or more counts. The chain carries TRBV29-1 and TRBJ2-7, with 11 bases aligning to TRBD1. V was clipped by 8 bases and J by 8 bases; unmatched bases: 14. This CDR3 has 14 amino acids. Germline V gene lookup returns CDR1 SQVTM and CDR2 ANQGSEA. The CDR3 spells CSYSTGQGGFQQYF. The CDR3 DNA reads TGCAGCTACTCAACGGGACAGGGGGGTTTTCAGCAGTACTTC.

This clonotype was counted a few times. The chain recombines TRBV5-1 with TRBJ1-4; the D is unclear. Germline CDR1 is SGHRS and CDR2 is YFSETQ. The V and J ends lost 0 bases and 0 bases respectively, with 9 bases between them. The CDR3 spans 16 residues. The CDR3 spells CASSLDRVATNEKLFF. In nucleotides, the CDR3 is TGCGCCAGCAGCTTGGATCGGGTCGCAACTAATGAAAAACTGTTTTTT.

This clonotype has ten or more counts. The chain joins TRBV11-2 to TRBJ2-5; 12 nucleotides agree with TRBD1. Trimming took 5 bases from V and 5 from J; bases not matched to a gene: 3. The CDR3 totals 14 residues. Per the germline V gene, CDR1 is SGHAT and CDR2 is FQNNGV. CDR3 residues: CASSPGTGGETQYF. The CDR3 DNA sequence: TGTGCCAGCAGCCCCGGGACAGGGGGCGAGACCCAGTACTTC.

This clonotype was observed at least ten times. V is TRBV20-1 and J is TRBJ2-1; 10 bases are shared with TRBD2. The CDR3 is 15 amino acids. Germline-derived CDR1 and CDR2 are DFQATT and SNEGSKA (reference sequence). V was pared by 5 bases and J by 8 bases, with 12 bases of the junction left unmatched. The CDR3 nucleotides read TGCAGTGCTGGGATGTCTAGCGGGAGTTCGGATGAGCAGTTCTTC. Its protein product is CSAGMSSGSSDEQFF.

This clonotype was picked up many times. The chain uses TRBV15 and TRBJ2-3; 12 bases map to TRBD2. CDR3 length: 17 amino acids. The V gene's germline CDR1 is LNHNV and CDR2 YYDKDF (reference sequence). The V segment lost 0 bases and the J segment 7 bases; nucleotides outside the gene matches: 8. The CDR3 nucleotides read TGTGCCACCAGCAGAGAGACTAGCGGGAGCTTGGCCTATACGCAGTATTTT. Amino acids: CATSRETSGSLAYTQYF.

The sample holds many counts of this clonotype. The chain combines TRBV29-1 with TRBJ2-3, with D perhaps matching TRBD2 (6 bases). This CDR3 spans 14 amino acids. Per the germline V gene, CDR1 is SQVTM and CDR2 is ANQGSEA. Trimming took off 4 bases at V and 6 bases at J, with 17 bases between the two ends. The CDR3 DNA reads TGCAGCGTTGTGGTCACGGGAGTGATGGATACGCAGTATTTT. This translates into CSVVVTGVMDTQYF.

There are many counts of this clonotype. The CDR3 region is CSVAETGDSTDTQYF. In DNA, the CDR3 is TGCAGCGTTGCAGAAACAGGGGACAGCACAGATACGCAGTATTTT. The chain is built from TRBV29-1 and TRBJ2-3, with 7 bases fitting TRBD1. The CDR3 runs 15 residues. Germline values: CDR1 SQVTM, CDR2 ANQGSEA. After removal of 4 bases from V and 0 bases from J, the junction contained 7 bases not matched to a gene.